A single TCR beta chain is shown here with its context. The data originate from a study of shared clonotypes between healthy human individuals. This CDR3 comprises 15 residues. Trimming removed 5 bases from V and 4 bases from J; junction bases left unmatched: 6. The germline CDR1 and CDR2 sequences are MNHNS and SASEGT. The donors, healthy adults who were HIV-negative, had experienced no recent acute infections or vaccinations. Several immunoSEQ 96-well plates shared each subset's DNA, each plate a replicate. PCR replicates performed on unsorted PBMC used 300 ng DNA, 28,000 or so T cell genomes. TCRdb's table, derived via immunoSEQ multiplex PCR, lists solely in-frame clones and lacks some. The sample includes about 460,000 clones, around 77% of them seen just once.

The clonotype comes from a woman between 40 and 55 years old in good health. Some clones in this sample may be carry-over from other donors' samples. Sequenced: PBMCs. The chain recombines TRBV6-1 with TRBJ2-1; 9 bases are a match to TRBD2. The DNA for the CDR3 is TGTGCCAGCAGTTTAATAGCGGGAGCATACAATGAGCAGTTCTTC. Translation gives CASSLIAGAYNEQFF.